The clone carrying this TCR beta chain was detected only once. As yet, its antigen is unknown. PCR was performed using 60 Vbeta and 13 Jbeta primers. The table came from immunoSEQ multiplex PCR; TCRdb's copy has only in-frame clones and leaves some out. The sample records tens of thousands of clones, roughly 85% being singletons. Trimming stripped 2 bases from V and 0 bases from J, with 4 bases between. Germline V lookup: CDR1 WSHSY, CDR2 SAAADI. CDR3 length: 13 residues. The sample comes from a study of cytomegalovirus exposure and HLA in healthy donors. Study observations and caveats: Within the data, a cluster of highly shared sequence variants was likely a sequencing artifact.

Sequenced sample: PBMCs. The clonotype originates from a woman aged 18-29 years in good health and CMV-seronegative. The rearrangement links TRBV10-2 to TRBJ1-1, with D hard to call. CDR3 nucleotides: TGCGCCAGCAGTGAGACGGTGAACACTGAAGCTTTCTTT. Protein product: CASSETVNTEAFF.